The 14 T cell receptor beta chains below were found in one sample sequenced in a study of cytomegalovirus exposure and HLA in healthy donors. The primer mix had 60 Vbeta and 13 Jbeta primers. Profiled with immunoSEQ multiplex PCR; TCRdb holds only in-frame clones, not every one. The profile shows fewer than 250,000 clones, roughly 70% of them singletons. The specimen was PBMCs. These receptors all come from a woman younger than 45 in good health and CMV-seronegative.

The genes are TRBV5-4 and TRBJ2-5, with 10 nucleotides matching TRBD2. Germline-derived CDR1 and CDR2 are SGHNT and YYREEE (reference sequence). The CDR3 extends over 16 amino acids. Losses at the gene ends were 4 bases for V and 3 bases for J; bases not matched to a gene: 9. DNA for the CDR3: TGTGCCAGCAGCCGACCCCTAGCGGGGGTTAAAGAGACCCAGTACTTC. It specifies CASSRPLAGVKETQYF.

This chain joins TRBV4-1 and TRBJ2-5, with D tentatively TRBD1 (5 bases). The germline V gene has CDR1 MGHRA and CDR2 YSYEKL. The CDR3 extends over 15 amino acids. The germline V and J ends were trimmed by 1 base and 2 bases, with 11 bases remaining between them. CDR3 sequence (DNA): TGCGCCAGCAGCCAAGCCACCAGACAGCAAGAGACCCAGTACTTC. This sequence encodes CASSQATRQQETQYF.

This clone was seen only a few times. The V and J genes are TRBV7-3 and TRBJ2-3, with D perhaps TRBD1 (5 bases). The germline gives CDR1 SGHTA, CDR2 FQGTGA. Between the trimmed V and J ends, which lost 2 bases and 2 bases, there was a span of 11 bases. The CDR3 spans 15 residues. The CDR3 DNA is TGTGCCAGCAGCTTAGTGGGGCAGACCACAGATACGCAGTATTTT. It codes for CASSLVGQTTDTQYF.

The rearrangement joins TRBV4-1 to TRBJ2-7; 11 bases agree with TRBD2. V lost 1 base, J lost 4 bases, and 15 bases stayed unmatched. CDR1 and CDR2 from the germline V gene are MGHRA and YSYEKL. The CDR3 is made up of 19 amino acids. The CDR3 coding sequence is TGCGCCAGCAGCCAAGTACACAGGGCAACCGGGACTAGCGGTTACGAGCAGTACTTC. Protein sequence: CASSQVHRATGTSGYEQYF.

The chain employs TRBV30 and TRBJ1-1; the D is unclear. V was shortened by 5 bases and J by 6 bases, with 10 bases between the two germline ends. Germline V gene lookup returns CDR1 GTSNPN and CDR2 SVGIG (reference sequence). The CDR3 loop spans 11 amino acids. In DNA, the CDR3 is TGTGCCTGGGCCCCAGGCTCTGAAGCTTTCTTT. As protein: CAWAPGSEAFF.

The chain recombines TRBV2 with TRBJ2-1; D may be TRBD2 (5 bases). Germline V gives CDR1 SNHLY, CDR2 FYNNEI. The CDR3 consists of 11 residues. CDR3 protein: CVKRLGDEQFF. The DNA for the CDR3 is TGTGTCAAGAGACTGGGAGATGAGCAGTTCTTC.

The chain uses TRBV6-6 and TRBJ1-3; no clear D gene. CDR3 length equals 15 residues. The germline V gene has CDR1 MNHNY and CDR2 SVGAGI (reference sequence). Trimming took 6 bases from V and 0 from J, leaving 12 bases between them. The CDR3 is CASRPTVVSGNTIYF. The CDR3 nucleotides are TGTGCCAGCAGACCCACAGTGGTCTCTGGAAACACCATATATTTT.

This clone was detected many times. The CDR3 spells CAWSVHQVNTGELFF. CDR3 DNA sequence: TGTGCCTGGAGTGTTCACCAGGTGAACACCGGGGAGCTGTTTTTT. The chain employs TRBV30 and TRBJ2-2; the D is unclear. This CDR3 is built from 15 residues. Germline V lookup: CDR1 GTSNPN, CDR2 SVGIG (reference sequence). Trimming removed 0 bases at V and 1 base at J, with 9 bases between.

This clone was seen a few times. This may stem from a read error, because a much larger clone lies one nucleotide away. The chain uses TRBV9 and TRBJ2-3; 8 bases agree with TRBD1. CDR3 length: 15 residues. Per the germline V gene, CDR1 is SGDLS and CDR2 is YYNGEE. V lost 2 bases and J lost 4; bases outside the gene matches: 6. The CDR3 bases are TGTGCCAGCAGCGTCGGGACAGGAGGTGCAGATACGCAGTATTTT. Translation: CASSVGTGGADTQYF.

This clone showed up just once. The chain is built from TRBV7-9 and TRBJ2-7, with 7 bases fitting TRBD1. Trimming at V came to 6 bases and at J to 5 bases, leaving 7 bases not matched to a gene. Germline CDR1 SEHNR, CDR2 FQNEAQ (reference sequence). This CDR3 has 13 amino acids. The CDR3 is CASRNEGAHEQYF. The CDR3 region has the DNA TGTGCCAGCAGAAACGAGGGGGCCCACGAGCAGTACTTC.

V gene TRBV5-4 combines with J gene TRBJ1-1, with 7 positions matching TRBD1. From germline, CDR1 is SGHNT and CDR2 YYREEE (reference sequence). The CDR3 consists of 15 residues. V trimming: 2 bases; J trimming: 4 bases; junction bases outside the gene matches: 8. The CDR3 nucleotides are TGTGCCAGCAGCTTAGAAGGACAGGTGTCCACTGAAGCTTTCTTT. Its translation is CASSLEGQVSTEAFF.

Points on this clone: This CDR3 is also generated by other DNA sequences in the sample. The CDR3 DNA sequence: TGTGCCAGCAGCCAAACGAGGGCTAAGGGCTACACCTTC. Residues: CASSQTRAKGYTF. The J gene is TRBJ1-2, the V gene TRBV16; the D is unclear. Trimming left V 2 bases short and J 8 bases short, with 12 bases between. Germline V lookup: CDR1 KGHSY, CDR2 FQNENV. The CDR3 length is 13 residues.

This chain links TRBV6-1 with TRBJ2-1, with TRBD2 identical over 7 bases. The CDR3 runs to 16 residues. The germline gives CDR1 MNHNS, CDR2 SASEGT. The ends lost 3 bases at V and 10 bases at J; junction bases unmatched: 15. The CDR3 reads CASSDRSGWTAREQFF. In DNA, the CDR3 is TGTGCCAGCAGTGACCGTAGCGGGTGGACCGCGCGAGAGCAGTTCTTC.

This chain joins TRBV10-3 and TRBJ2-1; possibly TRBD1 for D (5 bases). The germline V and J ends were trimmed by 0 bases and 6 bases, with 9 bases remaining between them. Per germline, CDR1 ENHRY and CDR2 SYGVKD. CDR3 length equals 14 residues. The DNA for the CDR3 is TGTGCCATCAGTGAGTCTGGTACAGGCAATGAGCAGTTCTTC. This translates into CAISESGTGNEQFF.